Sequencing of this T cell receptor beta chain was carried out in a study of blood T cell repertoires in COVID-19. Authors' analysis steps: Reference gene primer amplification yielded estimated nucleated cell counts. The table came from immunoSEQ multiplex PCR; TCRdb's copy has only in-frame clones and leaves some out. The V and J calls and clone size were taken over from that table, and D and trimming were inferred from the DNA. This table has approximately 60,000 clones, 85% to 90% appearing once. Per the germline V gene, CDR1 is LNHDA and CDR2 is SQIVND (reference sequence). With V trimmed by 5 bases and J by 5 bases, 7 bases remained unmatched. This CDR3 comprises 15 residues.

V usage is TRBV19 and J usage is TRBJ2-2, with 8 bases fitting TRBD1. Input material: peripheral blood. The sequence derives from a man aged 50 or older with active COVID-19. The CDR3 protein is CASSPGTGLTGELFF. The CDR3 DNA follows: TGTGCCAGTAGTCCGGGGACAGGCCTTACCGGGGAGCTGTTTTTT. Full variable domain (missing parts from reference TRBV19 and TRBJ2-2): DGGITQSPKYLFRKEGQNVTLSCEQNLNHDAMYWYRQDPGQGLRLIYYSQIVNDFQKGDIAEGYSVSREKKESFPLTVTSAQKNPTAFYLCASSPGTGLTGELFFGEGSRLTVL.